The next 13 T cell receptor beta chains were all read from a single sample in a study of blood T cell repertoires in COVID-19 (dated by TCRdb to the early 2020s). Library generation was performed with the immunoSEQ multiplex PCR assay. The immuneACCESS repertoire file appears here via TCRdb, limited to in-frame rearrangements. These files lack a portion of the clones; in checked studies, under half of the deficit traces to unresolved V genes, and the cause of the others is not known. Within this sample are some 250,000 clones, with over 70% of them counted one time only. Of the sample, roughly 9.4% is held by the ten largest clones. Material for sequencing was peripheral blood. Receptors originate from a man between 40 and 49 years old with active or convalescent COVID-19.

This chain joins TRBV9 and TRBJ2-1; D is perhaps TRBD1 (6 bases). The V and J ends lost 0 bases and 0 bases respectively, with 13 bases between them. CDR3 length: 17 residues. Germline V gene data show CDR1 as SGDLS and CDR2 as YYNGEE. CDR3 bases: TGTGCCAGCAGCGTAGGAGGACAGCCTAGCTCCTACAATGAGCAGTTCTTC. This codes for CASSVGGQPSSYNEQFF.

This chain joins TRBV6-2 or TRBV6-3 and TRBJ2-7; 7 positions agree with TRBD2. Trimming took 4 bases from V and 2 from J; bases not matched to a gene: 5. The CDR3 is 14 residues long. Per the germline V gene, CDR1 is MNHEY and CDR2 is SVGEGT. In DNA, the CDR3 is TGTGCCAGCAGTTTAGCGGGCGATACCTACGAGCAGTACTTC. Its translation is CASSLAGDTYEQYF.

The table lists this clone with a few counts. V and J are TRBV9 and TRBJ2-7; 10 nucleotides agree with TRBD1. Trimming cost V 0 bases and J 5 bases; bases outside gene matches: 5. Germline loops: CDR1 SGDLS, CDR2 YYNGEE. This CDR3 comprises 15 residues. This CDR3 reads CASSVGGDRGNEQYF. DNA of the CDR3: TGTGCCAGCAGCGTAGGAGGGGACAGGGGTAACGAGCAGTACTTC.

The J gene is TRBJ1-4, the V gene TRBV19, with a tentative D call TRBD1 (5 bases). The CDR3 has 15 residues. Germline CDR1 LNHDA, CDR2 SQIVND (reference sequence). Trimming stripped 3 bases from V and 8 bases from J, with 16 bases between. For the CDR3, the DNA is TGTGCCAGTAGTATCATGGGGCAGGGCGGCGAAAAACTGTTTTTT. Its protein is CASSIMGQGGEKLFF.

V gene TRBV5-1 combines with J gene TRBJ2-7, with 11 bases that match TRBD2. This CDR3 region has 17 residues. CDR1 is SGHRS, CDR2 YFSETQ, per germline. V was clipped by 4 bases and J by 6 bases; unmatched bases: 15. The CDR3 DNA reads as TGCGCCAGCAGCCCGGGAGGAGGACTAGCGGGTGAGGGCGAGCAGTACTTC. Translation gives CASSPGGGLAGEGEQYF.

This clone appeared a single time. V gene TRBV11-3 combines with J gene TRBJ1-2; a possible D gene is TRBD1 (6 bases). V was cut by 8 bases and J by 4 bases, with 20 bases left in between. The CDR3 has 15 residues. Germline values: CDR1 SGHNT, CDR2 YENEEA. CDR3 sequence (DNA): TGTGCCAGCGGGTCAACGGGGGGCCTGCCCTATGGCTACACCTTC. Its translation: CASGSTGGLPYGYTF.

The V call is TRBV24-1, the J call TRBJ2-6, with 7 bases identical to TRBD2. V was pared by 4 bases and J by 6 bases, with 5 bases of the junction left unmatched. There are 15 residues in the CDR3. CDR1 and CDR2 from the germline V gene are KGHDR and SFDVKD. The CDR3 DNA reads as TGTGCCACCAGTGACGGGGGGTTGGCGGCCAACGTCCTGACTTTC. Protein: CATSDGGLAANVLTF.

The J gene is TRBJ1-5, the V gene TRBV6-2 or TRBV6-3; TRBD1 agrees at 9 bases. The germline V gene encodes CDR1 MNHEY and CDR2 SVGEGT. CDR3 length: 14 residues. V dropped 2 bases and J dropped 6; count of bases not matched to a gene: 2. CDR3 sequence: CASSYGQGSQPQHF. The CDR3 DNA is TGTGCCAGCAGTTACGGACAGGGGAGTCAGCCCCAGCATTTT.

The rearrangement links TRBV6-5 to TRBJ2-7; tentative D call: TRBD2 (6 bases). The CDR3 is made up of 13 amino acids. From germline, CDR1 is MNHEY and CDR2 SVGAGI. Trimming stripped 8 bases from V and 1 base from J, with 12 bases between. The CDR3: CASAVAASYEQYF. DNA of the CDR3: TGTGCCAGCGCGGTAGCGGCGTCCTACGAGCAGTACTTC.

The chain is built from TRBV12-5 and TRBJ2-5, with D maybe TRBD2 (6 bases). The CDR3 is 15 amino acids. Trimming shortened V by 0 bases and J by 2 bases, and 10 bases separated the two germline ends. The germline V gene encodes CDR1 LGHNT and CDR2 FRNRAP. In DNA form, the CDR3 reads TGTGCTAGTGGTTTGGTATGGGGAGGTCAAGAGACCCAGTACTTC. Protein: CASGLVWGGQETQYF.

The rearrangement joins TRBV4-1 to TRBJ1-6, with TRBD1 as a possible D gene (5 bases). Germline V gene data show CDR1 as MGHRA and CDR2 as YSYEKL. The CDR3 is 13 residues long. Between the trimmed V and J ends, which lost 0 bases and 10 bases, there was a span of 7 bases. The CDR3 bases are TGCGCCAGCAGCCAAGAAGGGGTATCACCCCTCCACTTT. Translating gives CASSQEGVSPLHF.

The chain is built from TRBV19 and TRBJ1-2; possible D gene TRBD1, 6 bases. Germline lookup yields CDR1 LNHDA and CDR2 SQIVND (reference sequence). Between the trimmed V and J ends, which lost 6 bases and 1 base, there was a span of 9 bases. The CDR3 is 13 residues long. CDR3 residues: CASRGHSNYGYTF. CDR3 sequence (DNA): TGTGCCAGTAGGGGACACAGTAACTATGGCTACACCTTC.

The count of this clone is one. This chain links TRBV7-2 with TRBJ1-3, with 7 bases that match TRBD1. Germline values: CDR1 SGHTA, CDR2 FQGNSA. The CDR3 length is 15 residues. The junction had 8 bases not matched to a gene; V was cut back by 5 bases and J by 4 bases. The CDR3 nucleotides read TGTGCCAGCAGCCCCTGGACAGGCCAAGGAAACACCATATATTTT. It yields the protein CASSPWTGQGNTIYF.